This T cell receptor (beta chain) is drawn from a study of T-cell memory formation after mild COVID-19. TCRdb independently ran MiXCR on the 5' RACE reads; one entry per CDR3 protein. The data contain 300,000 to 400,000 distinct CDR3 sequences, approximately 27% of them seen just once; the ten biggest clones take up 13%. Trimming removed 5 bases at V and 3 bases at J, with 11 bases between. CDR3 length: 15 residues. The V gene's germline CDR1 is SEHNR and CDR2 FQNEAQ (reference sequence). The chain employs TRBV7-9 and TRBJ2-6; no definite D call. The specimen sequenced was PBMCs or a T cell subset sorted from them (not recorded which). The clonotype originates from an adult woman who had mild COVID-19 (a few samples of this study predate the infection). Cell type and time point are not known. Here the CDR3 reads CASSPTPVGANVLTF. As DNA, the CDR3 is TGTGCCAGCAGCCCCACCCCGGTTGGGGCCAACGTCCTGACTTTC. Full variable domain (missing parts from reference TRBV7-9 and TRBJ2-6): DTGVSQNPRHKITKRGQNVTFRCDPISEHNRLYWYRQTLGQGPEFLTYFQNEAQLEKSRLLSDRFSAERPKGSFSTLEIQRTEQGDSAMYLCASSPTPVGANVLTFGAGSRLTVL.